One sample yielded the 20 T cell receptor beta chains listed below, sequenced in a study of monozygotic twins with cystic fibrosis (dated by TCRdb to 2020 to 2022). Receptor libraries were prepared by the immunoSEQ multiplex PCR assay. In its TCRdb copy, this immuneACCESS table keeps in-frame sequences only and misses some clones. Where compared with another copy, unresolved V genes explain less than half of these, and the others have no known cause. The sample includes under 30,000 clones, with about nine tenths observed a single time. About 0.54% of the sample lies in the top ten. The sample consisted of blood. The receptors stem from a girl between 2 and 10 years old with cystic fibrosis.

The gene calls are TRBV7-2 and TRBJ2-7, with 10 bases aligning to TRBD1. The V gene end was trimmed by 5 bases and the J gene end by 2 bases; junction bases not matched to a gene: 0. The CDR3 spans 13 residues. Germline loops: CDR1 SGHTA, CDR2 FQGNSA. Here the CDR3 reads CASSGQGAYEQYF. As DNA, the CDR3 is TGTGCCAGCAGCGGACAGGGGGCCTACGAGCAGTACTTC.

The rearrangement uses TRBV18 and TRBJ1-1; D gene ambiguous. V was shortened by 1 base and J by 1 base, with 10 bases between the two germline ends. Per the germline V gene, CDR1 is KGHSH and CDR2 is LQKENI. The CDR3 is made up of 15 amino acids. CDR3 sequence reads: CASSPQVPWNTEAFF. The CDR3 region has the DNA TGTGCCAGCTCACCACAAGTACCCTGGAACACTGAAGCTTTCTTT.

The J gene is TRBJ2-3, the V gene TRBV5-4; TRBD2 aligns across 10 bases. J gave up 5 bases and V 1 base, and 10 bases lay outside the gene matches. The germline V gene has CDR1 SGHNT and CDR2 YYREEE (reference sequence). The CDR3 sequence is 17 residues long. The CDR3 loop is CASSLSPAGGQRDTQYF. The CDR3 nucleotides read TGTGCCAGCAGCTTGTCCCCAGCGGGGGGGCAAAGAGATACGCAGTATTTT.

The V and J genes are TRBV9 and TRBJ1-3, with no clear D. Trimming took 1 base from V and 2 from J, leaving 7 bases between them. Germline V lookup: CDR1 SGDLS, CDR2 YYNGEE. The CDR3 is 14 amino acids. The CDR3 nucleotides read TGTGCCAGCAGCGTATTAGGTACTGGAAACACCATATATTTT. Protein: CASSVLGTGNTIYF.

This CDR3 reads CASSVQSGANLGGYGYTF. CDR3 nucleotides: TGTGCCAGCAGCGTACAGTCAGGGGCCAACCTGGGTGGCTATGGCTACACCTTC. The V call is TRBV9, the J call TRBJ1-2; tentative D call: TRBD1 (6 bases). V dropped 1 base and J dropped 4 bases, with 23 bases sitting between them. This CDR3 comprises 18 residues. In germline, CDR1 is SGDLS, CDR2 YYNGEE.

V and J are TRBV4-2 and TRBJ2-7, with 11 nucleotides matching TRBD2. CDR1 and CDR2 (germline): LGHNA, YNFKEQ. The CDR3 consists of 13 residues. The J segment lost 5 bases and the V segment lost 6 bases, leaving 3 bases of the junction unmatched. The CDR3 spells CASRLAGDHEQYF. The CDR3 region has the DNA TGTGCCAGCAGACTAGCGGGGGACCACGAGCAGTACTTC.

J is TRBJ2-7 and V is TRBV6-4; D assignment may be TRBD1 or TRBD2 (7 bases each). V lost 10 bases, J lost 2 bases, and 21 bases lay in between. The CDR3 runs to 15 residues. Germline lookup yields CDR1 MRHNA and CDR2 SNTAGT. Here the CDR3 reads CANPGGVRLAYEQYF. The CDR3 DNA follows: TGTGCCAACCCAGGGGGGGTTCGGTTAGCCTACGAGCAGTACTTC.

This chain's CDR3 is CASSPTHGRGKTQYF. DNA of the CDR3: TGTGCCAGCAGTCCTACCCACGGGCGAGGGAAGACCCAGTACTTC. V gene TRBV7-7 combines with J gene TRBJ2-5; D may be TRBD2 (5 bases). The CDR3 contains 15 residues. Trimming removed 6 bases from V and 6 bases from J, with 20 bases in between. CDR1 is SSHAT and CDR2 is FNYEAQ in the germline V gene (reference sequence).

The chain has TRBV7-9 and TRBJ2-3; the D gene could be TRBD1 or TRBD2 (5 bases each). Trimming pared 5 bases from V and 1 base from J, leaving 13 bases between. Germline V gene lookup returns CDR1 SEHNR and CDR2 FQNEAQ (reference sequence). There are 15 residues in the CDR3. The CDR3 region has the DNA TGTGCCAGCAGCCCCCAACTAGGGGGCACAGATACGCAGTATTTT. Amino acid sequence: CASSPQLGGTDTQYF.

DNA for the CDR3: TGCGCCAGCAGCAAGAGGACTAGCGGGGGGGCCTACGAGCAGTACTTC. Protein product: CASSKRTSGGAYEQYF. The gene calls are TRBV5-1 and TRBJ2-7; 15 nucleotides agree with TRBD2. The CDR3 runs to 16 residues. Per germline, CDR1 SGHRS and CDR2 YFSETQ. Trimming at V came to 4 bases and at J to 2 bases, leaving 4 bases not matched to a gene.

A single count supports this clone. The CDR3 here is CASSWTGGNQPQHF. The CDR3 DNA reads TGTGCCAGTAGTTGGACAGGGGGCAATCAGCCCCAGCATTTT. The gene calls are TRBV19 and TRBJ1-5; 9 bases are a match to TRBD1. Germline-derived CDR1 and CDR2 are LNHDA and SQIVND (reference sequence). The CDR3 has 14 residues. V lost 5 bases, J lost 2 bases, and 1 base stayed unmatched.

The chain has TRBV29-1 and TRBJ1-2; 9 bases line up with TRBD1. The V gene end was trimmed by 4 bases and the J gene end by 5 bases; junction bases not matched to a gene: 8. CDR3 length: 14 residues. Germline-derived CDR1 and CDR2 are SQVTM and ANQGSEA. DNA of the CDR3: TGCAGCGTTGTCGGACAGGGGATGTGGTATGGCTACACCTTC. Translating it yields CSVVGQGMWYGYTF.

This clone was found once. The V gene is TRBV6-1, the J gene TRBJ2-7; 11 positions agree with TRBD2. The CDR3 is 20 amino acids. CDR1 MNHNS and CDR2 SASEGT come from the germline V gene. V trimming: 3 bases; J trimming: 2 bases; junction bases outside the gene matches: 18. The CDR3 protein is CASSEGLADVSYLLPYEQYF. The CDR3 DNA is TGTGCCAGCAGTGAGGGACTAGCGGACGTGTCCTACCTCCTTCCCTACGAGCAGTACTTC.

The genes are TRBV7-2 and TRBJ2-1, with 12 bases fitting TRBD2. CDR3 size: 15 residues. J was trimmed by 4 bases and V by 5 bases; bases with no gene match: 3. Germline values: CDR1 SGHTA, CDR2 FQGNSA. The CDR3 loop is CASSRLAGGYNEQFF. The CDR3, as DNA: TGTGCCAGCAGCCGTCTAGCGGGGGGGTACAATGAGCAGTTCTTC. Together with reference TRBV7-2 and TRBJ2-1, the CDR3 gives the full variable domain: GAGVSQSPSNKVTEKGKDVELRCDPISGHTALYWYRQSLGQGLEFLIYFQGNSAPDKSGLPSDRFSAERTGGSVSTLTIQRTQQEDSAVYLCASSRLAGGYNEQFFGPGTRLTVL.

The chain's CDR3 is CASSLIVGNANQPQHF. CDR3 nucleotide sequence: TGTGCCAGCAGCTTAATCGTCGGGAACGCTAATCAGCCCCAGCATTTT. The chain links TRBV7-3 to TRBJ1-5; unclear D gene. Trimming stripped 1 base from V and 4 bases from J, with 14 bases between. CDR1 is SGHTA and CDR2 is FQGTGA in the germline V gene. CDR3 length equals 16 residues.

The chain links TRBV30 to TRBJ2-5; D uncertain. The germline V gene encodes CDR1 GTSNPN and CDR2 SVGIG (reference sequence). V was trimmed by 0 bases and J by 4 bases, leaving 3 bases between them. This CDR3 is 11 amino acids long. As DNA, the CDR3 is TGTGCCTGGAGTGTACTAGAGACCCAGTACTTC. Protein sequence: CAWSVLETQYF. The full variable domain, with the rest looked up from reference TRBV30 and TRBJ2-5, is SQTIHQWPATLVQPVGSPLSLECTVEGTSNPNLYWYRQAAGRGLQLLFYSVGIGQISSEVPQNLSASRPQDRQFILSSKKLLLSDSGFYLCAWSVLETQYFGPGTRLLVL.

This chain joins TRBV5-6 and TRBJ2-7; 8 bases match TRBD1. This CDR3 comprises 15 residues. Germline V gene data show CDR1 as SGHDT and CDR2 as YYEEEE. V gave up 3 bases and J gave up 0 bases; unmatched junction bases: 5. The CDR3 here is CASSYRGISSYEQYF. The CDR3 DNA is TGTGCCAGCAGCTACAGGGGGATTAGCTCCTACGAGCAGTACTTC.

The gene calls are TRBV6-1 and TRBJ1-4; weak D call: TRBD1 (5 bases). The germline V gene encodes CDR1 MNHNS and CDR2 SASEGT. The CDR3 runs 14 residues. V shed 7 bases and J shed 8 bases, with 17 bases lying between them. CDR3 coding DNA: TGTGCCAGCAACGACAGACCAGCTACGGAAAAACTGTTTTTT. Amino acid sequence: CASNDRPATEKLFF.

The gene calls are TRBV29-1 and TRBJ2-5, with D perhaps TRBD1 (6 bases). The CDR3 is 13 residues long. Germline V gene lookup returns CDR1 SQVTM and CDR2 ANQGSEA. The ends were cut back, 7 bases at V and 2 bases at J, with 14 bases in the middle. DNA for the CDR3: TGCAGCGCCGAGACCGGACAGCAAGAGACCCAGTACTTC. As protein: CSAETGQQETQYF. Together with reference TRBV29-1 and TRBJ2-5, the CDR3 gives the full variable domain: SAVISQKPSRDICQRGTSLTIQCQVDSQVTMMFWYRQQPGQSLTLIATANQGSEATYESGFVIDKFPISRPNLTFSTLTVSNMSPEDSSIYLCSAETGQQETQYFGPGTRLLVL.

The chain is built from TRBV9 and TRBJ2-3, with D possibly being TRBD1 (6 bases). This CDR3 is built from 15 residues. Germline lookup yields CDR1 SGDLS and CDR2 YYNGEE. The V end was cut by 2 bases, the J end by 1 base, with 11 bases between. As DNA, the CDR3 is TGTGCCAGCAGCGTGGTGGGGGCCGGCACAGATACGCAGTATTTT. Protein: CASSVVGAGTDTQYF.